Listed here are 21 T cell receptor beta chains from one sample, sequenced in a study of T-cell reconstitution after alpha-beta-depleted transplantation in children. Unique molecular identifiers were used in preparing the TCRbeta library. TCRdb ran MiXCR on the PCR reads and lists one entry per CDR3 protein. The repertoire holds roughly 280,000 distinct CDR3 sequences, with around a tenth as singletons. The material sequenced was peripheral blood, taken 180 days after TCRalphabeta/CD19-depleted stem cell transplant. These receptors were collected from a male patient aged 2 to 10 who had a stem cell transplant for chronic granulomatous disease, so the T cells may come from the graft donor.

In its sample, this clonotype was seen many times. The gene calls are TRBV7-9 and TRBJ2-2; 7 bases fit TRBD2. There are 17 residues in the CDR3. In germline, CDR1 is SEHNR, CDR2 FQNEAQ (reference sequence). Unmatched junction bases numbered 9, after V lost 3 bases and J lost 2 bases. The CDR3, as DNA: TGTGCCAGCAGCTTGGGGGAGGGACGACCCAACACCGGGGAGCTGTTTTTT. Translation: CASSLGEGRPNTGELFF.

Many counts were recorded for this clonotype. The chain carries TRBV15 and TRBJ2-3; tentative D call: TRBD1 (7 bases). CDR1 LNHNV and CDR2 YYDKDF come from the germline V gene (reference sequence). This CDR3 comprises 16 residues. Trimming cost V 4 bases and J 5 bases, with 19 bases left between them. The CDR3 sequence: CATSTWDSLGGDTQYF. The CDR3 DNA follows: TGTGCCACCAGCACCTGGGACAGTTTGGGGGGAGATACGCAGTATTTT.

This clonotype was observed many times. The chain employs TRBV15 and TRBJ2-1; 11 positions agree with TRBD2. With 2 bases clipped from V and 2 bases from J, the junction kept 2 bases outside the gene matches. Looked up from germline, CDR1 is LNHNV and CDR2 is YYDKDF (reference sequence). This CDR3 region has 16 residues. The CDR3 protein is CATSRTSGGAYNEQFF. CDR3 nucleotide sequence: TGTGCCACCAGCAGAACTAGCGGGGGCGCCTACAATGAGCAGTTCTTC.

The table lists this clonotype with many counts. The gene calls are TRBV20-1 and TRBJ2-1, with D tentatively TRBD2 (6 bases). V shed 6 bases and J shed 5 bases, with 14 bases lying between them. The CDR3 is made up of 13 amino acids. Germline V gene lookup returns CDR1 DFQATT and CDR2 SNEGSKA (reference sequence). The CDR3 nucleotides are TGCAGTGCCGCGGAGTGGACTAACAATGAGCAGTTCTTC. This encodes CSAAEWTNNEQFF.

A note on this clonotype: Since a much larger clone is just one base distant, this may be a read error. V is TRBV3-1 and J is TRBJ2-1, with a weak D call TRBD1 (7 bases). Germline CDR1 and CDR2: LGHDT and YNNKEL (reference sequence). The CDR3 length is 16 residues. CDR3 bases: TGTCCCAGCAGCCAAGCTACCCCCCAGGGGGGCAATGAGCAGTTCTTC. Residues: CPSSQATPQGGNEQFF.

The CDR3 spells CASSQPGSTDTQYF. The CDR3 DNA is TGTGCCAGCAGCCAACCAGGGAGCACAGATACGCAGTATTTT. V gene TRBV3-1 combines with J gene TRBJ2-3; a possible D gene is TRBD1 (5 bases). Trimming left V 2 bases short and J 0 bases short, with 6 bases between. Per the germline V gene, CDR1 is LGHDT and CDR2 is YNNKEL (reference sequence). The CDR3 is 14 amino acids.

This clonotype was observed many times. This chain connects TRBV7-2 to TRBJ2-3, with D tentatively TRBD2 (7 bases). The CDR3 loop spans 15 amino acids. Per the germline V gene, CDR1 is SGHTA and CDR2 is FQGNSA. The V end lost 5 bases, the J end lost 4 bases, and 16 bases lay between the germline ends. CDR3 sequence reads: CASSKGGAGSDTQYF. The CDR3 nucleotides are TGTGCCAGCAGCAAGGGGGGGGCGGGTTCAGATACGCAGTATTTT.

V gene TRBV18 combines with J gene TRBJ2-7; 8 bases agree with TRBD2. The ends lost 10 bases at V and 0 bases at J; junction bases unmatched: 5. Germline V lookup: CDR1 KGHSH, CDR2 LQKENI. CDR3 length equals 13 residues. CDR3 sequence reads: CANAGGPSYEQYF. The CDR3 nucleotides are TGTGCCAATGCGGGAGGTCCCTCCTACGAGCAGTACTTC.

To note about this clonotype: A much larger clone differs from this one at a single base, so this may be a read error. This chain links TRBV27 with TRBJ1-2, with 7 bases lining up with TRBD1. Germline-derived CDR1 and CDR2 are MNHEY and SMNVEV (reference sequence). The CDR3 totals 16 residues. Trimming cost V 8 bases and J 2 bases; bases outside gene matches: 14. The CDR3 DNA is TGTGCCAGCTGTCCGAAGACAGGGACCTTAAACTATGGCTACACCTTC. It yields the protein CASCPKTGTLNYGYTF.

This clonotype was found many times. The chain couples TRBV18 to TRBJ2-1; no reliable D call. CDR1 is KGHSH, CDR2 LQKENI, per germline. Trimming cost V 1 base and J 3 bases, with 13 bases left between them. The CDR3 contains 16 residues. In nucleotides, the CDR3 is TGTGCCAGCTCACCACTAAAGGGTCTCGGCTACAATGAGCAGTTCTTC. Translation gives CASSPLKGLGYNEQFF.

Concerning this clonotype itself: A read error may be the cause here, since a much bigger clone is one base away. The chain has TRBV5-1 and TRBJ2-7, with 9 bases identical to TRBD2. Germline lookup yields CDR1 SGHRS and CDR2 YFSETQ. V lost 4 bases, J lost 3 bases, and 11 bases stayed unmatched. The CDR3 extends over 16 amino acids. As DNA, the CDR3 is TGCGCCAGCAGCATTTGGATGGTAGCGGGAGTCTACGAGCAGTACTTC. It encodes CASSIWMVAGVYEQYF.

This clonotype was seen repeatedly, ten times or more. CDR3 in DNA: TGTGCCAGCAGTTACCGGGGGGCCTTTGAGACCCAGTACTTC. Translating gives CASSYRGAFETQYF. The gene calls are TRBV6-2 or TRBV6-3 and TRBJ2-5; D is possibly TRBD2 (7 bases). V was pared by 2 bases and J by 5 bases, with 12 bases between. There are 14 residues in the CDR3. CDR1 is MNHEY, CDR2 SVGEGT, per germline.

V usage is TRBV30 and J usage is TRBJ1-5; 7 positions match TRBD1. Germline CDR1 is GTSNPN and CDR2 is SVGIG (reference sequence). This CDR3 is 15 amino acids long. V lost 3 bases to trimming and J lost 3 bases; unmatched junction nucleotides: 8. This CDR3 reads CAWSHTGAPNQPQHF. The CDR3 DNA sequence: TGTGCCTGGAGCCATACAGGGGCACCCAATCAGCCCCAGCATTTT.

This clonotype was picked up a small number of times. The chain carries TRBV20-1 and TRBJ2-1; 11 nucleotides align to TRBD2. Germline trimming cut 5 bases from V and 8 bases from J; bases unmatched to any gene: 5. This CDR3 region has 13 residues. Per germline, CDR1 DFQATT and CDR2 SNEGSKA (reference sequence). For the CDR3, the DNA is TGCAGTGCTGATAGCGGGAGGGTTGATGAGCAGTTCTTC. It is translated as CSADSGRVDEQFF.

This clonotype was seen many times. V and J are TRBV28 and TRBJ2-1, with 14 bases that match TRBD2. This CDR3 has 17 residues. CDR1 is MDHEN, CDR2 SYDVKM, per germline. The ends lost 5 bases at V and 8 bases at J; junction bases unmatched: 11. The CDR3 DNA reads as TGTGCCAGCAGTCCTCACCCCGGGACTAGCGGGAGATATGAGCAGTTCTTC. Translating gives CASSPHPGTSGRYEQFF.

This clonotype appeared many times. J is TRBJ2-2 and V is TRBV7-9, with D unclear. The CDR3 length is 15 residues. Between the trimmed V and J ends, which lost 5 bases and 5 bases, there was a span of 15 bases. From germline, CDR1 is SEHNR and CDR2 FQNEAQ (reference sequence). The CDR3 region is CASSPVVGQTGELFF. CDR3 nucleotides: TGTGCCAGCAGCCCAGTTGTGGGCCAAACCGGGGAGCTGTTTTTT.

This clonotype has a count of ten or more. CDR3 in amino acids: CASSSYGGTDTQYF. In nucleotides, the CDR3 is TGTGCCAGCAGCTCATACGGGGGCACAGATACGCAGTATTTT. The chain combines TRBV7-6 with TRBJ2-3; perhaps TRBD2 as D (5 bases). Per germline, CDR1 SGHVS and CDR2 FNYEAQ. The CDR3 covers 14 residues. The V end lost 4 bases, the J end lost 1 base, and 9 bases lay between the germline ends.

This clonotype was seen many times. This chain links TRBV5-1 with TRBJ1-6; D is undetermined. In germline, CDR1 is SGHRS, CDR2 YFSETQ. The CDR3 is 14 amino acids. The V and J ends lost 0 bases and 7 bases respectively, with 8 bases between them. CDR3 protein: CASSLAQANSPLHF. The CDR3 nucleotides read TGCGCCAGCAGCTTGGCTCAGGCGAATTCACCCCTCCACTTT.

Regarding this clonotype: A single base separates this from a much larger clone, so it may be a read error. CDR3 sequence (DNA): TGTGCCAGCAGAGCTGGGACAGGGGGCTCAAATAGGCTCGAGCAGTACTTC. This codes for CASRAGTGGSNRLEQYF. This chain connects TRBV12-3 or TRBV12-4 to TRBJ2-7, with 12 bases aligning to TRBD1. V was clipped by 6 bases and J by 6 bases; unmatched bases: 15. This CDR3 has 17 amino acids.

This clonotype was recorded at least ten times. The gene calls are TRBV12-3 or TRBV12-4 and TRBJ2-4; the D call may be TRBD1 or TRBD2 (5 bases each). V shed 6 bases and J shed 5 bases, with 14 bases lying between them. The CDR3 spans 14 residues. This chain's CDR3 is CASSPQGVENIQYF. DNA of the CDR3: TGTGCCAGCAGCCCCCAGGGAGTGGAAAACATTCAGTACTTC.

In this sample, this clonotype turned up many times. The chain couples TRBV12-3 or TRBV12-4 to TRBJ2-5; 7 bases align to TRBD2. The CDR3 runs 15 residues. V shed 8 bases, J shed 4 bases, and the junction held 13 bases outside the gene matches. DNA of the CDR3: TGTGCCAGCTCTAGCGCGCGGGGCGGGGGAGAGACCCAGTACTTC. It yields the protein CASSSARGGGETQYF.